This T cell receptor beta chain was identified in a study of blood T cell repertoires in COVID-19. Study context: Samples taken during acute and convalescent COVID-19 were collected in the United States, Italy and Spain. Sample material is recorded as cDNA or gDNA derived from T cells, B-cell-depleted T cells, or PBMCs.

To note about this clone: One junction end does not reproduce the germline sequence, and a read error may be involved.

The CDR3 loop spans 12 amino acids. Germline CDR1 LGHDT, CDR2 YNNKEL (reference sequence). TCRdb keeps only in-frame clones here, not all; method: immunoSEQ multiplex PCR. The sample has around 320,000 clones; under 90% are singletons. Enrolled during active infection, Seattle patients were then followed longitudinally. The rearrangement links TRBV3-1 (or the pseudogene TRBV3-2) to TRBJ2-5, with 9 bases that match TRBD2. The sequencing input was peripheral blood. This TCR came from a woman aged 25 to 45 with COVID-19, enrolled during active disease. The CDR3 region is CASSLGSSGNNF. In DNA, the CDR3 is TGTGCCAGCAGCCTGGGGTCTAGCGGGAACAACTTC.